Following are 23 T cell receptor beta chains from one sample sequenced in a study of cytomegalovirus exposure and HLA in healthy donors. The PCR made use of 60 Vbeta and 13 Jbeta primers. Sequencing used immunoSEQ multiplex PCR; TCRdb keeps in-frame clones, though not all of them. Among under 150,000 clones listed, around 71% were seen once. What was sequenced was PBMCs. These receptor sequences come from a woman aged 60-75 years in good health and CMV-seropositive.

This rearrangement joins TRBV6-5 to TRBJ2-2; D might be TRBD1 (6 bases). Germline CDR1 reads MNHEY; CDR2 reads SVGAGI. The V end was cut by 6 bases, the J end by 7 bases, with 12 bases between. The CDR3 runs 13 residues. The CDR3 reads CASSHQGHGELFF. The CDR3 coding sequence is TGTGCCAGCAGCCATCAGGGGCACGGGGAGCTGTTTTTT.

The V gene is TRBV27, the J gene TRBJ2-5; 12 bases map to TRBD2. The junction had 9 bases not matched to a gene; V was cut back by 8 bases and J by 5 bases. Looked up from germline, CDR1 is MNHEY and CDR2 is SMNVEV (reference sequence). The CDR3 has 15 residues. The CDR3 region is CASQTSGGPWETQYF. The CDR3 DNA reads TGTGCCAGCCAAACTAGCGGGGGGCCGTGGGAGACCCAGTACTTC.

This clone was counted only a few times. J is TRBJ2-7 and V is TRBV5-6; 7 nucleotides agree with TRBD2. The CDR3 length is 13 residues. Germline values: CDR1 SGHDT, CDR2 YYEEEE. The V segment lost 5 bases and the J segment 5 bases; nucleotides outside the gene matches: 7. The CDR3: CASSRDYLDEQYF. The CDR3 bases are TGTGCCAGCAGTCGGGACTATCTGGACGAGCAGTACTTC.

The chain recombines TRBV9 with TRBJ2-2; D perhaps matches TRBD1 (6 bases). V lost 4 bases, J lost 5 bases, and 18 bases lay in between. Germline lookup yields CDR1 SGDLS and CDR2 YYNGEE. CDR3 length equals 16 residues. CDR3 coding DNA: TGTGCCAGCAGCTCGACGCGTATCAGGGGAACCGGGGAGCTGTTTTTT. Its translation is CASSSTRIRGTGELFF.

The chain uses TRBV19 and TRBJ1-5; D unclear. The germline gives CDR1 LNHDA, CDR2 SQIVND (reference sequence). The CDR3 is 14 residues long. Trimming removed 3 bases at V and 5 bases at J, with 11 bases between. DNA for the CDR3: TGTGCCAGTAGTATGGGGAGGTTGTATCAGCCCCAGCATTTT. This codes for CASSMGRLYQPQHF.

The rearrangement joins TRBV11-2 to TRBJ1-1; no clear D. V was clipped by 3 bases and J by 6 bases, with 11 bases between them. The CDR3 has 13 residues. The V gene's germline CDR1 is SGHAT and CDR2 FQNNGV. CDR3 sequence (DNA): TGTGCCAGCAGCTTGGCGGTTCCCTCTGAAGCTTTCTTT. Its protein is CASSLAVPSEAFF.

The rearrangement joins TRBV9 to TRBJ1-2; D possibly corresponds to TRBD1 (5 bases). The CDR3 is made up of 13 amino acids. Germline CDR1 and CDR2: SGDLS and YYNGEE. V lost 0 bases, J lost 8 bases, and 11 bases lay in between. Written as DNA, the CDR3 is TGTGCCAGCAGCGTAGACAGGAACCTAGGCTACACCTTC. Encoded protein: CASSVDRNLGYTF.

The V call is TRBV12-2, the J call TRBJ2-1; the table's D call of TRBD1 was not tested on the DNA. TRBV12-2 is a pseudogene segment. The CDR3 totals 19 residues. CDR3 nucleotides: TGTGCAAGTCGCTTAGCGAGAAACGATCGCGGACAGGAGCACAATGAGCAGTTCTTC. This sequence encodes CASRLARNDRGQEHNEQFF.

Remarks on this clone: Other DNA variants within this sample encode the same CDR3. The V gene is TRBV5-1, the J gene TRBJ1-1; no clear D gene. Germline loops: CDR1 SGHRS, CDR2 YFSETQ. This CDR3 has 15 amino acids. Trimming left V 4 bases short and J 1 base short, with 14 bases between. The CDR3 region has the DNA TGCGCCAGCAGCGTAACCGGGTCTGAGAACACTGAAGCTTTCTTT. Protein product: CASSVTGSENTEAFF.

Regarding this clone: The junction differs from germline at one of its ends, possibly a read error. Within the sample, other DNA sequences also encode this same CDR3. J is TRBJ1-1 and V is TRBV6-5, with 7 bases fitting TRBD1. CDR3 length: 12 amino acids. In germline, CDR1 is MNHEY, CDR2 SVGAGI. CDR3 sequence (DNA): TGTGCCAGCTACAGGGGATTTGATGATGCTTTCTTC. Translation gives CASYRGFDDAFF.

The chain joins TRBV19 to TRBJ1-4; perhaps TRBD1 as D (5 bases). Germline assignment: CDR1 LNHDA and CDR2 SQIVND (reference sequence). Trimming stripped 3 bases from V and 1 base from J, with 12 bases between. The CDR3 is made up of 16 amino acids. The CDR3, as DNA: TGTGCCAGTAGTATCCAGGGTACGGGAACTAATGAAAAACTGTTTTTT. Its translation is CASSIQGTGTNEKLFF.

V usage is TRBV29-1 and J usage is TRBJ2-7; tentatively, D is TRBD1 (5 bases). CDR1 and CDR2 (germline): SQVTM, ANQGSEA. The CDR3 totals 12 residues. V gave up 4 bases and J gave up 4 bases, with 11 bases separating them. CDR3 residues: CSVGVGRYEQYF. The CDR3 nucleotides are TGCAGCGTTGGGGTGGGGCGTTACGAGCAGTACTTC.

The chain links TRBV7-9 to TRBJ1-1, with 8 bases that match TRBD1. Germline V gene lookup returns CDR1 SEHNR and CDR2 FQNEAQ (reference sequence). The CDR3 spans 16 residues. After removal of 5 bases from V and 0 bases from J, the junction contained 8 bases not matched to a gene. The CDR3 DNA is TGTGCCAGCAGCCCGTTCGACAGGGGCCTGAACACTGAAGCTTTCTTT. Protein product: CASSPFDRGLNTEAFF. The full variable domain, in which reference TRBV7-9 and TRBJ1-1 provide the parts outside the CDR3, is DTGVSQNPRHKITKRGQNVTFRCDPISEHNRLYWYRQTLGQGPEFLTYFQNEAQLEKSRLLSDRFSAERPKGSFSTLEIQRTEQGDSAMYLCASSPFDRGLNTEAFFGQGTRLTVV.

The chain has TRBV2 and TRBJ1-2, with 8 bases lining up with TRBD1. V trimming: 6 bases; J trimming: 2 bases; junction bases outside the gene matches: 8. The CDR3 runs 15 residues. Per germline, CDR1 SNHLY and CDR2 FYNNEI. Here the CDR3 reads CASREDRDQNYGYTF. For the CDR3, the DNA is TGTGCCAGCAGAGAGGACAGGGACCAAAACTATGGCTACACCTTC. The whole variable domain, filled in from reference TRBV2 and TRBJ1-2, reads EPEVTQTPSHQVTQMGQEVILRCVPISNHLYFYWYRQILGQKVEFLVSFYNNEISEKSEIFDDQFSVERPDGSNFTLKIRSTKLEDSAMYFCASREDRDQNYGYTFGSGTRLTVV.

The V call is TRBV28, the J call TRBJ1-2, with 11 bases that match TRBD1. CDR1 is MDHEN and CDR2 is SYDVKM in the germline V gene. CDR3 length equals 14 residues. V dropped 6 bases and J dropped 5; count of bases not matched to a gene: 5. The CDR3 DNA reads as TGTGCCAGCAGGACCGGGACAGGGGGTTATGGCTACACCTTC. Translating it yields CASRTGTGGYGYTF.

J is TRBJ1-1 and V is TRBV29-1; 7 positions agree with TRBD1. The length of the CDR3 is 13 residues. With 2 bases clipped from V and 6 bases from J, the junction kept 6 bases outside the gene matches. The V gene's germline CDR1 is SQVTM and CDR2 ANQGSEA. The CDR3 DNA is TGCAGCGTTGAAAGGGAACAGGGGCCTGAAGCTTTCTTT. It is translated as CSVEREQGPEAFF.

The genes are TRBV7-9 and TRBJ2-2; D perhaps matches TRBD1 (5 bases). V was pared by 2 bases and J by 8 bases, with 9 bases between. The CDR3 runs 13 residues. Germline V gene data show CDR1 as SEHNR and CDR2 as FQNEAQ (reference sequence). The CDR3 coding sequence is TGTGCCAGCAGCTTACAGGACATTGGGGAGCTGTTTTTT. Translation gives CASSLQDIGELFF.

The chain links TRBV5-8 to TRBJ2-7; maybe TRBD2 (5 bases). The germline V gene has CDR1 SGHTS and CDR2 YDEGEE. The CDR3 is made up of 14 amino acids. V lost 1 base and J lost 5, with 13 bases in between. The CDR3 bases are TGTGCCAGCAGCTTGATGAGAGGGAGCGACGAGCAGTACTTC. It is translated as CASSLMRGSDEQYF.

CDR3: CASSLDRARGTEAFF. The CDR3 bases are TGCGCCAGCAGCTTGGACAGGGCTAGAGGAACTGAAGCTTTCTTT. The chain joins TRBV5-1 to TRBJ1-1, with D tentatively TRBD1 (6 bases). Germline CDR1 reads SGHRS; CDR2 reads YFSETQ. This CDR3 is built from 15 residues. The V and J ends lost 0 bases and 5 bases respectively, with 14 bases between them.

This chain links TRBV9 with TRBJ2-5; 8 bases fit TRBD1. The CDR3 contains 16 residues. Losses at the gene ends were 3 bases for V and 5 bases for J; bases not matched to a gene: 12. CDR1 is SGDLS, CDR2 YYNGEE, per germline. The CDR3 region is CASSGDRQGRGETQYF. The DNA of the CDR3 is TGTGCCAGCAGCGGGGACCGACAGGGGCGTGGCGAGACCCAGTACTTC.

This clone was detected only once. The chain carries TRBV5-5 and TRBJ2-2; 7 positions match TRBD2. The CDR3 is 16 residues long. The J segment lost 4 bases and the V segment lost 0 bases, leaving 6 bases of the junction unmatched. Looked up from germline, CDR1 is SGHKS and CDR2 is YYEKEE (reference sequence). The CDR3 loop is CASSLDGTTITGELFF. CDR3 nucleotide sequence: TGTGCCAGCAGCTTGGATGGGACTACTATCACCGGGGAGCTGTTTTTT.

CDR3 bases: TGTGCCAGTAGTATCGGGACAGGGTCCTACAATGAGCAGTTCTTC. Translating gives CASSIGTGSYNEQFF. The chain couples TRBV19 to TRBJ2-1; 9 nucleotides match TRBD1. The CDR3 is 15 amino acids. CDR1 and CDR2 (germline): LNHDA, SQIVND (reference sequence). Losses at the gene ends were 3 bases for V and 1 base for J; bases not matched to a gene: 1. Based on the CDR3 plus reference TRBV19 and TRBJ2-1, the full variable domain is DGGITQSPKYLFRKEGQNVTLSCEQNLNHDAMYWYRQDPGQGLRLIYYSQIVNDFQKGDIAEGYSVSREKKESFPLTVTSAQKNPTAFYLCASSIGTGSYNEQFFGPGTRLTVL.

The rearrangement uses TRBV10-2 and TRBJ1-1; 9 nucleotides match TRBD1. Germline values: CDR1 WSHSY, CDR2 SAAADI. This CDR3 has 11 amino acids. V was pared by 8 bases and J by 5 bases, with 0 bases of the junction left unmatched. The CDR3 loop is CASGTGTEAFF. The CDR3 DNA reads TGCGCCAGCGGGACAGGGACTGAAGCTTTCTTT.